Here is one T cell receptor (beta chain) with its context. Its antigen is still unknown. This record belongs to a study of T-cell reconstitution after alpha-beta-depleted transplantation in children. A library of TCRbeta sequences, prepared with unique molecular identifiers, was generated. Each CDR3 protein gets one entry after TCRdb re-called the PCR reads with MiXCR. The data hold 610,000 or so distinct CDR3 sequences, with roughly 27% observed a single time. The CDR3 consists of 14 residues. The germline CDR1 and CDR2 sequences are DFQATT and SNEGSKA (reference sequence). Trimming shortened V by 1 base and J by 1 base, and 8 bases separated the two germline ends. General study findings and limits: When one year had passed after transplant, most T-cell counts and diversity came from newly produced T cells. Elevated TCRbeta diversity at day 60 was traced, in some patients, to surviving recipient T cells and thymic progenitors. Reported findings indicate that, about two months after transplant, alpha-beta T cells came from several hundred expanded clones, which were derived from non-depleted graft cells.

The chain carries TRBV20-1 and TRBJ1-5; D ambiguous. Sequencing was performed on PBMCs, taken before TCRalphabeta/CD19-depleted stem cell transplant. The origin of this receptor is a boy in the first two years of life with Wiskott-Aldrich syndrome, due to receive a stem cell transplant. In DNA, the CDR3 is TGCAGTGCTAGAGGGCAGCGGAGCAATCAGCCCCAGCATTTT. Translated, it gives CSARGQRSNQPQHF.